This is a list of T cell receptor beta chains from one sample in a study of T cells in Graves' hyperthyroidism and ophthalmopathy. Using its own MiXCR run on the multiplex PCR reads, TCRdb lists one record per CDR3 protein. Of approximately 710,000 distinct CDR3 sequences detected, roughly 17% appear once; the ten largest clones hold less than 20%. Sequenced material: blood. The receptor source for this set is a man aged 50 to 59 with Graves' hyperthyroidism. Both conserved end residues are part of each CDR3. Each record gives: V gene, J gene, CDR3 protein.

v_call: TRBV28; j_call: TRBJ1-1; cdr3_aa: CASSLPRHKGTEAFF
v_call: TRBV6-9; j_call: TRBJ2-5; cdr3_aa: CASSYLGAAVQTQYF
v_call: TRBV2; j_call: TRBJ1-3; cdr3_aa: CASSRDSGNTIYF
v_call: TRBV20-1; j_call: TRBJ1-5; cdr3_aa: CSAPSGSNQPQHF
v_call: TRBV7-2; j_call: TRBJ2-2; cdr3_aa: CASSSRTSVETGELFF
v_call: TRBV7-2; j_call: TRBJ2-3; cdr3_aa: CASSKDFTDTQYF
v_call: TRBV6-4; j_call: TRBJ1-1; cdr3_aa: CASSTDGNTEAFF
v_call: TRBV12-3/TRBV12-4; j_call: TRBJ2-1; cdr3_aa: CASSLRGAVYNEQFF
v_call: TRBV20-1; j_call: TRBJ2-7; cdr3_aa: CSARDPRQGTYEQYF
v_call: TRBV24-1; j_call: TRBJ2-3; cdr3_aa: CATSDRGLAGGYTDTQYF
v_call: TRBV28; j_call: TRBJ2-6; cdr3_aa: CASSRAGSSGANVLTF